The 18 T cell receptor beta chains presented below share a single source sample, sequenced in a study of cytotoxic CD8 clonotypes in ibrutinib-treated CLL. Repertoires were generated with immunoSEQ multiplex PCR, while TCRdb's copy carries only in-frame clones and drops some. The sample has around 330,000 clones, approximately 67% seen once. The specimen comprised PBMCs, sampled after 36 months of ibrutinib treatment. The receptor source for this set is a human donor with chronic lymphocytic leukemia.

This clone was observed a handful of times. The chain joins TRBV18 to TRBJ1-4, with TRBD1 as a possible D gene (5 bases). The germline V gene has CDR1 KGHSH and CDR2 LQKENI. The CDR3 covers 14 residues. Trimming shortened V by 5 bases and J by 0 bases, and 7 bases separated the two germline ends. The CDR3, as DNA: TGTGCCAGCTCAAGGGACGCAACTAATGAAAAACTGTTTTTT. Residues: CASSRDATNEKLFF. Variable domain in full (rest from reference TRBV18 and TRBJ1-4): NAGVMQNPRHLVRRRGQEARLRCSPMKGHSHVYWYRQLPEEGLKFMVYLQKENIIDESGMPKERFSAEFPKEGPSILRIQQVVRGDSAAYFCASSRDATNEKLFFGSGTQLSVL.

The chain employs TRBV4-1 and TRBJ2-7; the D is unclear. The CDR3 covers 15 residues. The V gene's germline CDR1 is MGHRA and CDR2 YSYEKL. Trimming shortened V by 1 base and J by 0 bases, and 10 bases separated the two germline ends. The CDR3 is CASSQGPTSSYEQYF. The CDR3 DNA reads TGCGCCAGCAGCCAAGGGCCGACGAGCTCCTACGAGCAGTACTTC.

The genes are TRBV5-4 and TRBJ2-7; weak D call: TRBD2 (6 bases). V lost 4 bases and J 1 base, leaving 24 bases between the germline ends. There are 18 residues in the CDR3. Germline loops: CDR1 SGHNT, CDR2 YYREEE (reference sequence). CDR3 nucleotide sequence: TGTGCCAGCAGCATCCCTCTATCAGACCCGGGGGATTCCTACGAGCAGTACTTC. Translation gives CASSIPLSDPGDSYEQYF.

The chain combines TRBV5-1 with TRBJ2-1, with 9 nucleotides matching TRBD1. With 7 bases clipped from V and 8 bases from J, the junction kept 19 bases outside the gene matches. Looked up from germline, CDR1 is SGHRS and CDR2 is YFSETQ. The CDR3 contains 17 residues. The CDR3 sequence: CASQPDTQGANFDEQFF. CDR3 bases: TGCGCCAGCCAACCCGATACACAGGGGGCTAACTTCGATGAGCAGTTCTTC.

This clone was detected only a few times. The J gene is TRBJ1-3, the V gene TRBV5-1; TRBD1 might be the D (5 bases). Trimming cost V 4 bases and J 0 bases, with 8 bases left between them. Germline V gene sequence: CDR1 SGHRS, CDR2 YFSETQ. The CDR3 has 14 residues. CDR3 nucleotides: TGCGCCAGCAGCGAGACAGTCTCTGGAAACACCATATATTTT. It yields the protein CASSETVSGNTIYF.

As to this clone: The same CDR3 can be traced to other DNA sequences in this sample. J is TRBJ2-3 and V is TRBV5-1, with D perhaps matching TRBD2 (6 bases). The CDR3 consists of 14 residues. The ends were cut back, 0 bases at V and 1 base at J, with 6 bases in the middle. Germline V gives CDR1 SGHRS, CDR2 YFSETQ. The CDR3: CASSLAGGTDTQYF. The CDR3 nucleotides read TGCGCCAGCAGCTTGGCGGGGGGCACAGATACGCAGTATTTT.

This sequence joins TRBV5-1 and TRBJ2-7; TRBD1 matches 7 bases. Germline V lookup: CDR1 SGHRS, CDR2 YFSETQ. V dropped 0 bases and J dropped 1; count of bases not matched to a gene: 4. The CDR3 runs 15 residues. CDR3 residues: CASSLGLTGSYEQYF. CDR3 bases: TGCGCCAGCAGCTTGGGATTGACAGGGTCCTACGAGCAGTACTTC.

J is TRBJ1-2 and V is TRBV29-1, with a tentative D call TRBD1 (5 bases). Between the trimmed V and J ends, which lost 7 bases and 5 bases, there was a span of 26 bases. The V gene's germline CDR1 is SQVTM and CDR2 ANQGSEA. There are 16 residues in the CDR3. This CDR3 reads CSARGAIRDRSYGYTF. DNA of the CDR3: TGCAGCGCCCGTGGGGCTATAAGGGACCGCTCTTATGGCTACACCTTC.

CDR3 loop: CASSQGLSNTGELFF. In DNA form, the CDR3 reads TGTGCCAGCAGTCAGGGACTCTCAAACACCGGGGAGCTGTTTTTT. This chain joins TRBV6-6 and TRBJ2-2; D might be TRBD2 (6 bases). The V gene lost 5 bases and the J gene lost 2 bases, with 12 bases spanning the gap. The CDR3 has 15 amino acids. Looked up from germline, CDR1 is MNHNY and CDR2 is SVGAGI (reference sequence).

This clone was detected a few times. J is TRBJ1-2 and V is TRBV5-1; 8 bases fit TRBD1. The CDR3 contains 13 residues. The V and J ends lost 4 bases and 6 bases, in that order; junction bases with no gene match: 5. The germline CDR1 and CDR2 sequences are SGHRS and YFSETQ. The CDR3 DNA reads as TGCGCCAGCAGCCAACAGGGGGTGGATGGCTACACCTTC. It codes for CASSQQGVDGYTF.

The genes are TRBV15 and TRBJ2-7; 16 bases are a match to TRBD2. The CDR3 covers 17 residues. Germline CDR1 and CDR2: LNHNV and YYDKDF (reference sequence). Losses at the gene ends were 2 bases for V and 13 bases for J; bases not matched to a gene: 14. CDR3 coding DNA: TGTGCCACCAGCAGACCGTTACCGGGACTAGCGGGAGGGCCGGTCTACTTC. It codes for CATSRPLPGLAGGPVYF.

The rearrangement links TRBV13 to TRBJ2-5, with TRBD2 as a possible D gene (6 bases). This CDR3 is 17 amino acids long. Trimming took off 0 bases at V and 0 bases at J, with 14 bases between the two ends. Germline V gives CDR1 PRHDT, CDR2 FYEKMQ (reference sequence). CDR3 region: CASSLGAGIRHQETQYF. For the CDR3, the DNA is TGTGCCAGCAGCTTAGGGGCGGGAATCCGCCACCAAGAGACCCAGTACTTC.

The genes are TRBV18 and TRBJ2-5, with D possibly matching TRBD1 (6 bases). This CDR3 region has 15 residues. Trimming pared 0 bases from V and 1 base from J, leaving 9 bases between. CDR1 KGHSH and CDR2 LQKENI come from the germline V gene. The CDR3 nucleotides read TGTGCCAGCTCACCACCCCCCAGGGGCCAAGAGACCCAGTACTTC. Its translation is CASSPPPRGQETQYF.

The chain uses TRBV15 and TRBJ1-5; D ambiguous. The V end lost 5 bases, the J end lost 6 bases, and 14 bases lay between the germline ends. Germline V gene data show CDR1 as LNHNV and CDR2 as YYDKDF (reference sequence). There are 14 residues in the CDR3. CDR3 nucleotides: TGTGCCACCAGCCCCCATTTGGGGAGTCAGCCCCAGCATTTT. This translates into CATSPHLGSQPQHF.

The chain is built from TRBV10-3 and TRBJ2-3, with 9 bases aligning to TRBD1. The V segment lost 10 bases and the J segment 5 bases; nucleotides outside the gene matches: 13. CDR3 size: 15 residues. The germline CDR1 and CDR2 sequences are ENHRY and SYGVKD. In DNA form, the CDR3 reads TGTGCCACCTCGACAGGGGGTCGAACCGTAGATACGCAGTATTTT. Translating it yields CATSTGGRTVDTQYF.

This sequence joins TRBV5-1 and TRBJ2-3; TRBD2 matches at 7 bases. With 0 bases clipped from V and 3 bases from J, the junction kept 4 bases outside the gene matches. Per the germline V gene, CDR1 is SGHRS and CDR2 is YFSETQ. This CDR3 spans 15 amino acids. CDR3 in DNA: TGCGCCAGCAGCTTGGTCGGGACTACTACAGATACGCAGTATTTT. It yields the protein CASSLVGTTTDTQYF. The full variable domain, in which reference TRBV5-1 and TRBJ2-3 provide the parts outside the CDR3, is KAGVTQTPRYLIKTRGQQVTLSCSPISGHRSVSWYQQTPGQGLQFLFEYFSETQRNKGNFPGRFSGRQFSNSRSEMNVSTLELGDSALYLCASSLVGTTTDTQYFGPGTRLTVL.

In DNA, the CDR3 is TGTGCCAGCAGCTTAGCAGGGATTGAGCAGTACTTC. Amino acids: CASSLAGIEQYF. The rearrangement uses TRBV11-2 and TRBJ2-7; D perhaps matches TRBD1 (5 bases). Trimming removed 1 base at V and 7 bases at J, with 8 bases between. The CDR3 extends over 12 amino acids. Germline V lookup: CDR1 SGHAT, CDR2 FQNNGV.

The CDR3, as DNA: TGTGCCATCAGGGGACTAGCGGGAGGTGAGCAGTACTTC. This encodes CAIRGLAGGEQYF. This chain uses TRBV10-3 with TRBJ2-7, with 15 bases fitting TRBD2. This CDR3 contains 13 residues. V lost 6 bases and J lost 7; bases outside the gene matches: 1. Germline assignment: CDR1 ENHRY and CDR2 SYGVKD.